The 27 T cell receptor beta chains below all came from one sample that was sequenced in a study of monozygotic twins with inflammatory bowel disease. Reanalyzing the 5' RACE reads, TCRdb keeps one entry per CDR3 protein, without DNA. In total, the table holds about 160,000 distinct CDR3 sequences. Sequenced sample: blood. The receptor source for this set is a human donor with ulcerative colitis or Crohn's disease, or a healthy co-twin of an affected twin (not recorded which).

The chain links TRBV7-9 to TRBJ1-1. The CDR3 is 15 amino acids. Germline loops: CDR1 SEHNR, CDR2 FQNEAQ (reference sequence). The CDR3 sequence: CASSLGRGMDTEAFF.

The chain joins TRBV9 to TRBJ1-1. Per germline, CDR1 SGDLS and CDR2 YYNGEE. The CDR3 runs to 13 residues. CDR3 region: CASSVLLGTEAFF.

This chain uses TRBV19 with TRBJ2-1; the TCRdb D gene call, TRBD1, has no DNA to confirm it. This CDR3 comprises 14 residues. Germline loops: CDR1 LNHDA, CDR2 SQIVND (reference sequence). CDR3 residues: CASSIITGGNEQFF.

The chain joins TRBV7-9 to TRBJ1-1. This CDR3 has 15 residues. CDR1 is SEHNR and CDR2 is FQNEAQ in the germline V gene (reference sequence). The CDR3 spells CASSLGTTRNTEAFF. Full variable domain (rest looked up from reference TRBV7-9 and TRBJ1-1): DTGVSQNPRHKITKRGQNVTFRCDPISEHNRLYWYRQTLGQGPEFLTYFQNEAQLEKSRLLSDRFSAERPKGSFSTLEIQRTEQGDSAMYLCASSLGTTRNTEAFFGQGTRLTVV.

The chain carries TRBV20-1 and TRBJ1-5; the TRBD1 assignment by TCRdb is unverifiable without DNA. Germline V gene lookup returns CDR1 DFQATT and CDR2 SNEGSKA (reference sequence). The CDR3 has 16 residues. The CDR3 region is CSARDGTWGGGQPQHF.

The rearrangement uses TRBV5-1 and TRBJ2-7; the D call of TRBD1 rests on TCRdb alone, since no DNA is present to check it. CDR1 is SGHRS and CDR2 is YFSETQ in the germline V gene. The CDR3 is 16 amino acids. The CDR3 sequence is CASSLGRTGLPYEQYF.

The chain uses TRBV7-9 and TRBJ1-1. The CDR3 contains 13 residues. The germline CDR1 and CDR2 sequences are SEHNR and FQNEAQ (reference sequence). CDR3 residues: CASSVLLNTEAFF.

This rearrangement joins TRBV20-1 to TRBJ2-1; without DNA, the TCRdb call of TRBD1 cannot be checked. The CDR3 is 14 amino acids. Germline CDR1 DFQATT, CDR2 SNEGSKA (reference sequence). CDR3: CSARYGPQGNEQFF.

The chain joins TRBV29-1 to TRBJ2-1; checking the TCRdb D call of TRBD2 is not possible without DNA. This CDR3 region has 15 residues. From germline, CDR1 is SQVTM and CDR2 ANQGSEA. The CDR3 is CSVETGLRTSNEQFF.

This chain links TRBV5-1 with TRBJ2-3; lacking DNA, the TRBD2 call made by TCRdb goes unchecked. Looked up from germline, CDR1 is SGHRS and CDR2 is YFSETQ. This CDR3 is built from 15 residues. The CDR3 protein is CASSLASGPTDTQYF.

The rearrangement links TRBV5-6 to TRBJ2-1; TCRdb's D gene call, TRBD1, goes unchecked for lack of DNA. In germline, CDR1 is SGHDT, CDR2 YYEEEE. The CDR3 runs 17 residues. This chain's CDR3 is CASSVATGPSSYNEQFF.

The J gene is TRBJ1-2, the V gene TRBV7-2; TCRdb proposes TRBD1, but this gene call is untestable without DNA. Germline V gene lookup returns CDR1 SGHTA and CDR2 FQGNSA. This CDR3 comprises 16 residues. This chain's CDR3 is CASSLASGTGWDGYTF. The variable domain in full, with the rest retrieved from reference TRBV7-2 and TRBJ1-2, is GAGVSQSPSNKVTEKGKDVELRCDPISGHTALYWYRQSLGQGLEFLIYFQGNSAPDKSGLPSDRFSAERTGGSVSTLTIQRTQQEDSAVYLCASSLASGTGWDGYTFGSGTRLTVV.

The chain is built from TRBV6-5 and TRBJ1-6; the D call of TRBD1 rests on TCRdb alone, since no DNA is present to check it. Germline CDR1 MNHEY, CDR2 SVGAGI. This CDR3 has 14 amino acids. CDR3 sequence: CASSTQGAISPLHF.

The chain joins TRBV18 to TRBJ2-7; TCRdb outputs TRBD1, but without DNA this stays unchecked. The germline CDR1 and CDR2 sequences are KGHSH and LQKENI. The CDR3 covers 13 residues. The CDR3 sequence: CASSPDTFYDQYF.

The J gene is TRBJ2-3, the V gene TRBV7-2. CDR1 and CDR2 (germline): SGHTA, FQGNSA. The CDR3 sequence is 14 residues long. Here the CDR3 reads CASSLGFHTDTQYF.

This rearrangement joins TRBV7-3 to TRBJ2-7. This CDR3 is 15 amino acids long. Germline values: CDR1 SGHTA, CDR2 FQGTGA. The CDR3 region is CASSLMVGKTYEQYF.

The chain joins TRBV7-9 to TRBJ2-1. Germline V gene lookup returns CDR1 SEHNR and CDR2 FQNEAQ (reference sequence). CDR3 length equals 13 residues. The CDR3 loop is CASSRFSGNEQFF.

The chain has TRBV29-1 and TRBJ1-3; no DNA is available, so the TRBD1 call from TCRdb remains unchecked. The CDR3 is 13 residues long. Germline V CDR1 and CDR2: SQVTM, ANQGSEA. The CDR3 protein is CSVTGQSGNTIYF.

The genes are TRBV28 and TRBJ1-2; TCRdb calls TRBD1, which cannot be checked without DNA. The CDR3 contains 13 residues. The germline V gene has CDR1 MDHEN and CDR2 SYDVKM. The CDR3 region is CASSSEGRYGYTF.

The chain joins TRBV7-6 to TRBJ2-7; without DNA, the TCRdb call of TRBD2 cannot be checked. Germline V gene sequence: CDR1 SGHVS, CDR2 FNYEAQ. The CDR3 runs to 18 residues. The CDR3 here is CASSYSGGAGVSSYEQYF.

The chain links TRBV3-1 to TRBJ2-1; TCRdb's D gene call, TRBD1, goes unchecked for lack of DNA. Germline CDR1 LGHDT, CDR2 YNNKEL (reference sequence). This CDR3 has 19 residues. CDR3: CASSQVLGGSGQGSNEQFF.

This chain links TRBV11-3 with TRBJ2-1; TCRdb selects TRBD2, and the lack of DNA leaves this call unchecked. The CDR3 is made up of 16 amino acids. Germline V gene data show CDR1 as SGHNT and CDR2 as YENEEA. The CDR3 reads CASSPGLANSYNEQFF.

The gene calls are TRBV7-6 and TRBJ2-7; TCRdb returns TRBD2, unconfirmable since there is no DNA. The CDR3 has 15 residues. The germline V gene has CDR1 SGHVS and CDR2 FNYEAQ. CDR3 protein: CASSRDTSASYEQYF.

This chain links TRBV7-2 with TRBJ2-1; TCRdb lists TRBD2, though no DNA is available to test this call. Germline V gene sequence: CDR1 SGHTA, CDR2 FQGNSA. The CDR3 spans 14 residues. CDR3 sequence: CASSSGTRHNEQFF.

V and J are TRBV27 and TRBJ2-1; the D gene TCRdb calls, TRBD1, cannot be checked with no DNA. The CDR3 runs to 16 residues. Germline values: CDR1 MNHEY, CDR2 SMNVEV (reference sequence). The chain's CDR3 is CASSTRKANSYNEQFF.

The V gene is TRBV19, the J gene TRBJ2-5; the TRBD1 assignment by TCRdb is unverifiable without DNA. This CDR3 region has 16 residues. The germline gives CDR1 LNHDA, CDR2 SQIVND (reference sequence). Here the CDR3 reads CASSLMLTGQVETQYF.

V usage is TRBV27 and J usage is TRBJ2-7; as DNA is missing, the TRBD1 call by TCRdb cannot be tested. The CDR3 consists of 15 residues. Germline CDR1 and CDR2: MNHEY and SMNVEV (reference sequence). The CDR3 is CASSLRGISTYEQYF.